The source of this T cell receptor beta chain is a study of resident and recirculating memory T cells in vitiligo. Study information: Samples were epidermis from two lesional and two nonlesional sites, plus PBMCs.

Trimming shortened V by 3 bases and J by 7 bases, and 13 bases separated the two germline ends. Germline V gene lookup returns CDR1 KGHSH and CDR2 LQKENI. The CDR3 runs 14 residues. The study's findings and limits: Clonality differed among vitiligo lesions, with no unique dominant clone.

Of note for this clone: Its cognate antigen is unknown.

Using immunoSEQ multiplex PCR, the repertoire was profiled, and TCRdb retains in-frame clones only, with some absent. The sample records tens of thousands of clones, roughly nine tenths being singletons. Stable patients also lacked confetti depigmentation, a sign of active vitiligo. This TCR was sampled from a male donor with vitiligo. The J gene is TRBJ1-5, the V gene TRBV18; D unclear. The sample taken for sequencing was blood. CDR3 nucleotides: TGTGCCAGCTCACCGACCGGACTCGGGCAGCCCCAGCATTTT. Its translation is CASSPTGLGQPQHF.